This T cell receptor beta chain was identified in a study of blood T cell repertoires in COVID-19. On the study more broadly: Acute-phase and convalescent COVID-19 samples originated in the United States, Italy and Spain. Nucleic acid was either cDNA or gDNA, and it came from T cells, B-cell-depleted T cells, or PBMCs.

Per germline, CDR1 KGHDR and CDR2 SFDVKD. The CDR3 extends over 17 amino acids. V trimming: 5 bases; J trimming: 8 bases; junction bases outside the gene matches: 11. As handled by the study authors: The assay estimated nucleated cells by amplifying reference gene primers. Assay used: immunoSEQ multiplex PCR; TCRdb lists only in-frame clones, some missing. V and J calls and clone size come straight from that table; D and trimming were deduced from the DNA. Of approximately 150,000 clones in the sample, 87% were seen once. What was sequenced was peripheral blood. V gene TRBV24-1 combines with J gene TRBJ2-1, with 13 bases identical to TRBD2. The receptor comes from a woman between 45 and 60 years old with acute or convalescent COVID-19. This chain's CDR3 is CATSVPLGTSGVYEQFF. The CDR3 bases are TGTGCCACCAGTGTTCCCCTCGGGACTAGCGGGGTATATGAGCAGTTCTTC.